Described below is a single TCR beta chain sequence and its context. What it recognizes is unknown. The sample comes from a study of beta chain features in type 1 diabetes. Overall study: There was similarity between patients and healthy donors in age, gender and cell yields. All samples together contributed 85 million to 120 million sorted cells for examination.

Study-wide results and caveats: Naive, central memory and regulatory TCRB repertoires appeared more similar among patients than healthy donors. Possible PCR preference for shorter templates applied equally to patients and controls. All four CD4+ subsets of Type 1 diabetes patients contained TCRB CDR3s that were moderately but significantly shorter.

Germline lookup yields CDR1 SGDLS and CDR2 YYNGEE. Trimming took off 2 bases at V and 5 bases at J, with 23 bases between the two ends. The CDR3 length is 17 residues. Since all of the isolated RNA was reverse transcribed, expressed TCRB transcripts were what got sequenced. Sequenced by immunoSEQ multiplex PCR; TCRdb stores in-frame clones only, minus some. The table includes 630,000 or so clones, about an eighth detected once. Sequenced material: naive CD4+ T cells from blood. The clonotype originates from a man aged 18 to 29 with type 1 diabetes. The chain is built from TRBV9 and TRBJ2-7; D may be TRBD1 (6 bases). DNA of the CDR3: TGTGCCAGCAGCGTTGCAGTGGGGGCCTCGGGTTCTCACGAGCAGTACTTC. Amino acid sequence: CASSVAVGASGSHEQYF.